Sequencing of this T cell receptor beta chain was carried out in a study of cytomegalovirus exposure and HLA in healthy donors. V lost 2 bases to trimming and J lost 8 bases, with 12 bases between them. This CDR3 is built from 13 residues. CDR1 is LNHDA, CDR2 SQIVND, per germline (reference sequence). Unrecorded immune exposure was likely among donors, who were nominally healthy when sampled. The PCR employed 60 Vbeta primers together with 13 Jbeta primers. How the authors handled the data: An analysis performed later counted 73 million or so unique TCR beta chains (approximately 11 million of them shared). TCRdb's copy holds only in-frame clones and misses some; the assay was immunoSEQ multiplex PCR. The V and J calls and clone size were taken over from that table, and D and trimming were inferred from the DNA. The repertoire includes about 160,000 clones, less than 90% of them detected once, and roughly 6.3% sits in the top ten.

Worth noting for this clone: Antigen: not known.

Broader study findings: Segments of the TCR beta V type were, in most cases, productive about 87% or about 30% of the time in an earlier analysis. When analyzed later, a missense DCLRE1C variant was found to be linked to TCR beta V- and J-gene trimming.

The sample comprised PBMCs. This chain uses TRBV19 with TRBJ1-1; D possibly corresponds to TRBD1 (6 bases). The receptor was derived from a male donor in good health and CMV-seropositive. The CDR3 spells CASSITPDREAFF. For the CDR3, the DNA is TGTGCCAGTAGTATAACCCCGGACAGAGAAGCTTTCTTT.